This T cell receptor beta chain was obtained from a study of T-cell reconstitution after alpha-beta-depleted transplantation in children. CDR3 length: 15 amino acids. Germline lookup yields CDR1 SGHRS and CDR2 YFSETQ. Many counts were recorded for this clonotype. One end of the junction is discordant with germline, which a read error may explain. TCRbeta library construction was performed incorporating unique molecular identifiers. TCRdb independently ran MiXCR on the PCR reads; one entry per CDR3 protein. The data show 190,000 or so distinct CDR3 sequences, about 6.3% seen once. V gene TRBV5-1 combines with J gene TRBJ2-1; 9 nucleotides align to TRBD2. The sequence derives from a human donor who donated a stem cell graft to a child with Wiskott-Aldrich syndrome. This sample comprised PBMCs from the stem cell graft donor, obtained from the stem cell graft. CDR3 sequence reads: CASSLGLATYNEQFF. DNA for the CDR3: TGTGCCAGCAGTCTCGGACTAGCGACCTACAATGAGCAGTTCTTC.